These 18 T cell receptor beta chains were all obtained from the same sample, sequenced in a study of T cell clonotyping in hematopoietic cell transplantation (dated by TCRdb to the early 2020s). Read against the paper, the sample's time point label means: recipient sample about 28 days before transplant, after cytoreduction. Library preparation employed the immunoSEQ multiplex PCR assay. Not all clones reach the TCRdb copy of this immuneACCESS table, which keeps in-frame sequences only. Checked studies attribute under half of the gap to unresolved V genes and leave the rest unexplained. The sample table shows 45,000 or so clones, and 80% to 85% are seen once. Jointly, the top ten make up about 5.3% of the sample. The sequencing here drew on peripheral blood mononuclear cells, taken before stem cell transplant. The source is a man aged 55 to 70 with myelodysplastic syndrome. Some clones in this sample may be carry-over from other donors' samples.

This clone was observed a handful of times. This rearrangement joins TRBV5-1 to TRBJ2-2; the match to TRBD1 covers 7 bases. CDR3 length: 14 residues. The V gene's germline CDR1 is SGHRS and CDR2 YFSETQ. With V trimmed by 5 bases and J by 4 bases, 5 bases remained unmatched. The CDR3 coding sequence is TGCGCCAGCAGTTATAACAGGGGCACCGGGGAGCTGTTTTTT. It specifies CASSYNRGTGELFF.

The chain has TRBV6-1 and TRBJ1-2; 8 nucleotides line up with TRBD1. The CDR3 length is 13 residues. Trimming took 6 bases from V and 6 from J; bases not matched to a gene: 6. Looked up from germline, CDR1 is MNHNS and CDR2 is SASEGT. The CDR3 DNA is TGTGCCAGCAGCCTGACAGGGGCGGATGGCTACACCTTC. This sequence encodes CASSLTGADGYTF.

V usage is TRBV18 and J usage is TRBJ1-1, with D possibly matching TRBD1 (6 bases). This CDR3 is built from 14 residues. Trimming stripped 6 bases from V and 1 base from J, with 12 bases between. Germline V lookup: CDR1 KGHSH, CDR2 LQKENI. CDR3 DNA: TGTGCCAGCTCCGACCAGGGGAAGAACACTGAAGCTTTCTTT. Its protein is CASSDQGKNTEAFF.

This sequence joins TRBV27 and TRBJ1-6; TRBD1 is a possible D gene (5 bases). Germline CDR1 and CDR2: MNHEY and SMNVEV (reference sequence). The V and J ends lost 2 bases and 7 bases respectively, with 18 bases between them. CDR3 size: 17 residues. The CDR3 sequence: CASSLNAGRMGNSPLHF. The CDR3 DNA follows: TGTGCCAGCAGTTTAAATGCAGGGAGGATGGGGAATTCACCCCTCCACTTT.

V usage is TRBV4-3 and J usage is TRBJ1-3, with 7 bases lining up with TRBD1. Germline-derived CDR1 and CDR2 are LGHNA and YSLEER. The trim removed 4 bases at V and 0 bases at J, leaving 9 bases unmatched. CDR3 length: 17 residues. CDR3 bases: TGCGCCAGCAGCCGGCAACCGGGACAGAGCTCTGGAAACACCATATATTTT. This codes for CASSRQPGQSSGNTIYF.

CDR3 sequence: CASSLLGVTDTQYF. The CDR3 DNA reads as TGTGCCAGCAGCCTCCTGGGGGTCACAGATACGCAGTATTTT. The chain joins TRBV14 to TRBJ2-3; tentatively, D is TRBD1 or TRBD2 (5 bases each). V lost 4 bases, J lost 2 bases, and 10 bases lay in between. The CDR3 covers 14 residues. Germline loops: CDR1 SGHDN, CDR2 FVKESK. Based on the CDR3 plus reference TRBV14 and TRBJ2-3, the full variable domain is EAGVTQFPSHSVIEKGQTVTLRCDPISGHDNLYWYRRVMGKEIKFLLHFVKESKQDESGMPNNRFLAERTGGTYSTLKVQPAELEDSGVYFCASSLLGVTDTQYFGPGTRLTVL.

This clone came up a few times. The chain carries TRBV10-1 and TRBJ2-7; D is possibly TRBD2 (6 bases). V was shortened by 6 bases and J by 4 bases, with 22 bases between the two germline ends. The CDR3 sequence is 16 residues long. Germline V CDR1 and CDR2: WNHNN, SYGVQD (reference sequence). The CDR3 loop is CASSGSSGRDRYEQYF. DNA for the CDR3: TGCGCCAGCAGCGGGAGCAGTGGCAGGGATCGATACGAGCAGTACTTC.

The rearrangement uses TRBV4-3 and TRBJ2-6; D gene ambiguous. There are 16 residues in the CDR3. Germline V gives CDR1 LGHNA, CDR2 YSLEER. With 3 bases removed from V and 1 base from J, the gap between germline ends came to 10 bases. This CDR3 is CASSQLLGSGANVLTF. In nucleotides, the CDR3 is TGCGCCAGCAGCCAGTTGTTGGGATCTGGGGCCAACGTCCTGACTTTC.

V gene TRBV30 combines with J gene TRBJ1-3; D gene ambiguous. V lost 7 bases, J lost 2 bases, and 15 bases lay in between. The V gene's germline CDR1 is GTSNPN and CDR2 SVGIG (reference sequence). The CDR3 length is 14 residues. The CDR3 protein is CAYGGLRAGNTIYF. The CDR3 bases are TGTGCCTATGGAGGGCTCCGCGCTGGAAACACCATATATTTT.

This rearrangement joins TRBV19 to TRBJ2-7; the D call may be TRBD1 or TRBD2 (5 bases each). Germline V gene data show CDR1 as LNHDA and CDR2 as SQIVND (reference sequence). V dropped 0 bases and J dropped 0 bases, with 9 bases sitting between them. The CDR3 loop spans 15 amino acids. The CDR3 protein is CASSIDRGVSYEQYF. The CDR3 region has the DNA TGTGCCAGTAGTATAGATCGAGGGGTCTCCTACGAGCAGTACTTC. The full variable domain, completed using reference TRBV19 and TRBJ2-7, is DGGITQSPKYLFRKEGQNVTLSCEQNLNHDAMYWYRQDPGQGLRLIYYSQIVNDFQKGDIAEGYSVSREKKESFPLTVTSAQKNPTAFYLCASSIDRGVSYEQYFGPGTRLTVT.

This chain links TRBV2 with TRBJ1-5; 8 nucleotides align to TRBD1. The junction had 5 bases not matched to a gene; V was cut back by 6 bases and J by 1 base. The CDR3 runs to 15 residues. From germline, CDR1 is SNHLY and CDR2 FYNNEI. CDR3 coding DNA: TGTGCCAGCAGGCAGGGGGCAGGGAGCAATCAGCCCCAGCATTTT. Protein: CASRQGAGSNQPQHF.

This clone was seen more than once but under ten times. The rearrangement links TRBV13 to TRBJ2-2; 7 bases line up with TRBD1. Germline CDR1 PRHDT, CDR2 FYEKMQ (reference sequence). Germline trimming cut 3 bases from V and 6 bases from J; bases unmatched to any gene: 4. This CDR3 has 14 amino acids. CDR3 bases: TGTGCCAGCAGCTTGGGGACAGTATCCGGGGAGCTGTTTTTT. This gives the protein CASSLGTVSGELFF. Using reference TRBV13 and TRBJ2-2 for the parts outside the CDR3, the full variable domain is AAGVIQSPRHLIKEKRETATLKCYPIPRHDTVYWYQQGPGQDPQFLISFYEKMQSDKGSIPDRFSAQQFSDYHSELNMSSLELGDSALYFCASSLGTVSGELFFGEGSRLTVL.

This sequence joins TRBV5-1 and TRBJ2-2; D might be TRBD2 (6 bases). The CDR3 is made up of 16 amino acids. CDR1 is SGHRS and CDR2 is YFSETQ in the germline V gene. V was trimmed by 4 bases and J by 2 bases, leaving 15 bases between them. Here the CDR3 DNA reads TGCGCCAGCAGCGTCGGGACTTACCCCAACACCGGGGAGCTGTTTTTT. Residues: CASSVGTYPNTGELFF.

This sequence joins TRBV7-8 and TRBJ2-7; 11 bases are shared with TRBD1. V shed 0 bases, J shed 5 bases, and the junction held 9 bases outside the gene matches. CDR3 length: 17 residues. CDR1 and CDR2 (germline): SGHVS, FQNEAQ. The chain's CDR3 is CASSLAPWDRGKDEQYF. In nucleotides, the CDR3 is TGTGCCAGCAGCTTAGCCCCATGGGACAGGGGGAAGGACGAGCAGTACTTC.

J is TRBJ2-5 and V is TRBV29-1; tentatively, D is TRBD1 or TRBD2 (5 bases each). The germline CDR1 and CDR2 sequences are SQVTM and ANQGSEA. This CDR3 is 14 amino acids long. V was pared by 6 bases and J by 3 bases, with 17 bases between. CDR3 nucleotide sequence: TGCAGCGTAGAGGGAGAGGGGTTCAAAGAGACCCAGTACTTC. Amino acids: CSVEGEGFKETQYF.

V gene TRBV5-1 combines with J gene TRBJ1-1, with TRBD1 matching over 7 bases. V trimming: 5 bases; J trimming: 4 bases; junction bases outside the gene matches: 8. Looked up from germline, CDR1 is SGHRS and CDR2 is YFSETQ. The CDR3 contains 14 residues. The CDR3 loop reads CASSTGAGSTEAFF. CDR3 DNA: TGCGCCAGCAGTACAGGGGCCGGAAGCACTGAAGCTTTCTTT.

The rearrangement uses TRBV4-3 and TRBJ2-1; D may be TRBD1 or TRBD2 (5 bases each). The ends were cut back, 3 bases at V and 6 bases at J, with 15 bases in the middle. Germline CDR1 is LGHNA and CDR2 is YSLEER. This CDR3 is built from 15 residues. The DNA for the CDR3 is TGCGCCAGCAGCCAGGGACGGTTACTAGGCAATGAGCAGTTCTTC. It encodes CASSQGRLLGNEQFF.

The genes are TRBV7-2 and TRBJ1-1; no reliable D call. Looked up from germline, CDR1 is SGHTA and CDR2 is FQGNSA. With 2 bases removed from V and 4 bases from J, the gap between germline ends came to 11 bases. There are 14 residues in the CDR3. The CDR3 here is CASSLQRGFTEAFF. The CDR3 nucleotides read TGTGCCAGCAGCTTACAGCGAGGGTTCACTGAAGCTTTCTTT.